These T cell receptor beta chains were read from a single sample in a study of technical replicates of blood from several donors. The repertoire was sequenced with immunoSEQ multiplex PCR; TCRdb's copy has only in-frame clones and lacks some. The sample lists about 74,000 clones, roughly 90% occurring once. Material: T cells isolated from PBMCs. The receptors originated from a human donor in good health. Each CDR3 is given with its conserved first and last residue. The D gene is left open where the match is weak.

J gene	D gene	V gene	CDR3 protein	CDR3 DNA
TRBJ2-1	TRBD2	TRBV9	CASSEAGGDNEQFF	TGTGCCAGCAGCGAGGCGGGAGGTGACAATGAGCAGTTCTTC
TRBJ1-1	TRBD1	TRBV13	CASRWGDSTEAFF	TGTGCCAGCAGGTGGGGGGACAGCACTGAAGCTTTCTTT
TRBJ2-1	NA	TRBV6-5	CASSPLSSYNEQFF	TGTGCCAGCAGCCCCTTGAGCTCCTACAATGAGCAGTTCTTC
TRBJ2-7	TRBD2	TRBV11-3	CASSDRLAGPSKQYF	TGTGCCAGCAGCGATAGACTAGCGGGCCCCTCCAAGCAGTACTTC
TRBJ2-7	TRBD2	TRBV29-1	CSVEGLAGNYEQYF	TGCAGCGTTGAAGGACTAGCGGGGAACTACGAGCAGTACTTC
TRBJ2-7	TRBD1	TRBV6-1	CASSESMDRLYEQYF	TGTGCCAGCAGTGAATCGATGGACAGGTTATACGAGCAGTACTTC
TRBJ2-6	TRBD2	TRBV6-1	CASSGTSGLTSGANVLTF	TGTGCCAGCAGTGGGACTAGCGGACTAACCTCTGGGGCCAACGTCCTGACTTTC
TRBJ1-2	NA	TRBV27	CASSLMGREGGYTF	TGTGCCAGCAGTTTAATGGGCAGGGAAGGGGGCTACACCTTC
TRBJ2-1	TRBD1	TRBV13	CASRPIGTGGINEQFF	TGTGCCAGCAGGCCAATCGGGACAGGGGGAATAAATGAGCAGTTCTTC
TRBJ2-2	TRBD1	TRBV27	CASSSSGTGGLTGELFF	TGTGCCAGCAGTTCCTCCGGGACAGGGGGTCTCACCGGGGAGCTGTTTTTT
TRBJ2-6	NA	TRBV27	CASSLGSSGANVLTF	TGTGCCAGCAGTTTAGGGAGCTCTGGGGCCAACGTCCTGACTTTC